These 8 T cell receptor beta chains originate from one sample sequenced in a study of blood T cells in healthy people across ages (dated by TCRdb to between 2014 and 2016). Preparation of the library involved 5' RACE. Sequencing relied on an Illumina HiSeq 2500. A second PCR of about 6 to 11 cycles was performed with a sample-barcoded 5' primer and a J-beta primer mix. TCRdb reprocessing: public reads trimmed at Q25 with fastp, clones called with MiXCR, in-frame beta chains kept. A single entry per CDR3 protein holds the most common genes and DNA from its merged rows. The sample table records 270,000 or so distinct CDR3 sequences; roughly a quarter of these occur just once. The top ten hold 29% of the sample. The specimen was blood. These receptors originate from a woman aged 70-85 years in good health.

V and J are TRBV7-9 and TRBJ1-4; a possible D gene is TRBD1 (6 bases). The length of the CDR3 is 16 residues. V gave up 5 bases and J gave up 8 bases, with 21 bases separating them. CDR1 and CDR2 from the germline V gene are SEHNR and FQNEAQ (reference sequence). The CDR3 reads CASSLETGLRGEKLFF. The CDR3 region has the DNA TGTGCCAGCAGCCTGGAGACAGGACTCCGGGGGGAAAAACTGTTTTTT.

This clonotype was observed a handful of times. A read error may be the cause here, since a much bigger clone is one base away. This chain links TRBV7-2 with TRBJ2-4; D might be TRBD1 (6 bases). This CDR3 has 17 amino acids. Germline lookup yields CDR1 SGHTA and CDR2 FQGNSA. CDR3 nucleotide sequence: TGTGCCAGCAGCTTAGAGGGGGTACCCTTAGCCAAAAACATTCGGTACTTC. This gives the protein CASSLEGVPLAKNIRYF.

The chain uses TRBV20-1 and TRBJ1-2; D is unclear. V was shortened by 3 bases and J by 7 bases, with 18 bases between the two germline ends. Germline CDR1 and CDR2: DFQATT and SNEGSKA (reference sequence). This CDR3 comprises 14 residues. The CDR3 nucleotides read TGCAGTGCTAGTGACCCTTTTAGATTAGGTGGCTACACCTTC. Its protein product is CSASDPFRLGGYTF.

In this sample, this clonotype turned up a few times. The rearrangement links TRBV28 to TRBJ2-5, with D perhaps TRBD2 (6 bases). CDR3 size: 13 residues. Trimming removed 2 bases at V and 7 bases at J, with 11 bases between. The germline gives CDR1 MDHEN, CDR2 SYDVKM. CDR3 in amino acids: CASSLPGVGTQYF. In DNA, the CDR3 is TGTGCCAGCAGTTTACCGGGAGTGGGGACCCAGTACTTC.

There are many counts of this clonotype. The chain is built from TRBV5-1 and TRBJ1-5; D perhaps matches TRBD1 (5 bases). This CDR3 is built from 13 residues. V lost 7 bases and J lost 5, with 13 bases in between. The germline CDR1 and CDR2 sequences are SGHRS and YFSETQ. The CDR3 DNA follows: TGCGCCAGCTCCCCGGGCAGGGATCAGCCCCAGCATTTT. It codes for CASSPGRDQPQHF.

This clonotype was seen more than once but under ten times. The rearrangement joins TRBV4-1 to TRBJ1-4, with D unresolved. CDR3 length: 14 residues. Per germline, CDR1 MGHRA and CDR2 YSYEKL. V was trimmed by 3 bases and J by 0 bases, leaving 5 bases between them. DNA for the CDR3: TGCGCCAGCAGCCACGTTGCAACTAATGAAAAACTGTTTTTT. It codes for CASSHVATNEKLFF.

This sequence joins TRBV29-1 and TRBJ2-7, with 8 bases aligning to TRBD1. Germline V gene lookup returns CDR1 SQVTM and CDR2 ANQGSEA. Unmatched junction bases numbered 2, after V lost 4 bases and J lost 6 bases. The CDR3 consists of 11 residues. The CDR3 loop reads CSVAGGGEQYF. The DNA of the CDR3 is TGCAGCGTTGCAGGGGGCGGCGAGCAGTACTTC.

This clonotype was seen a few times. J is TRBJ2-7 and V is TRBV20-1, with D maybe TRBD1 (6 bases). This CDR3 comprises 16 residues. Germline V gene data show CDR1 as DFQATT and CDR2 as SNEGSKA (reference sequence). V was cut by 0 bases and J by 2 bases, with 17 bases left in between. CDR3 sequence (DNA): TGCAGTGCTAGAGAGTCTGAAGGGACACGCACCTACGAGCAGTACTTC. Protein product: CSARESEGTRTYEQYF.